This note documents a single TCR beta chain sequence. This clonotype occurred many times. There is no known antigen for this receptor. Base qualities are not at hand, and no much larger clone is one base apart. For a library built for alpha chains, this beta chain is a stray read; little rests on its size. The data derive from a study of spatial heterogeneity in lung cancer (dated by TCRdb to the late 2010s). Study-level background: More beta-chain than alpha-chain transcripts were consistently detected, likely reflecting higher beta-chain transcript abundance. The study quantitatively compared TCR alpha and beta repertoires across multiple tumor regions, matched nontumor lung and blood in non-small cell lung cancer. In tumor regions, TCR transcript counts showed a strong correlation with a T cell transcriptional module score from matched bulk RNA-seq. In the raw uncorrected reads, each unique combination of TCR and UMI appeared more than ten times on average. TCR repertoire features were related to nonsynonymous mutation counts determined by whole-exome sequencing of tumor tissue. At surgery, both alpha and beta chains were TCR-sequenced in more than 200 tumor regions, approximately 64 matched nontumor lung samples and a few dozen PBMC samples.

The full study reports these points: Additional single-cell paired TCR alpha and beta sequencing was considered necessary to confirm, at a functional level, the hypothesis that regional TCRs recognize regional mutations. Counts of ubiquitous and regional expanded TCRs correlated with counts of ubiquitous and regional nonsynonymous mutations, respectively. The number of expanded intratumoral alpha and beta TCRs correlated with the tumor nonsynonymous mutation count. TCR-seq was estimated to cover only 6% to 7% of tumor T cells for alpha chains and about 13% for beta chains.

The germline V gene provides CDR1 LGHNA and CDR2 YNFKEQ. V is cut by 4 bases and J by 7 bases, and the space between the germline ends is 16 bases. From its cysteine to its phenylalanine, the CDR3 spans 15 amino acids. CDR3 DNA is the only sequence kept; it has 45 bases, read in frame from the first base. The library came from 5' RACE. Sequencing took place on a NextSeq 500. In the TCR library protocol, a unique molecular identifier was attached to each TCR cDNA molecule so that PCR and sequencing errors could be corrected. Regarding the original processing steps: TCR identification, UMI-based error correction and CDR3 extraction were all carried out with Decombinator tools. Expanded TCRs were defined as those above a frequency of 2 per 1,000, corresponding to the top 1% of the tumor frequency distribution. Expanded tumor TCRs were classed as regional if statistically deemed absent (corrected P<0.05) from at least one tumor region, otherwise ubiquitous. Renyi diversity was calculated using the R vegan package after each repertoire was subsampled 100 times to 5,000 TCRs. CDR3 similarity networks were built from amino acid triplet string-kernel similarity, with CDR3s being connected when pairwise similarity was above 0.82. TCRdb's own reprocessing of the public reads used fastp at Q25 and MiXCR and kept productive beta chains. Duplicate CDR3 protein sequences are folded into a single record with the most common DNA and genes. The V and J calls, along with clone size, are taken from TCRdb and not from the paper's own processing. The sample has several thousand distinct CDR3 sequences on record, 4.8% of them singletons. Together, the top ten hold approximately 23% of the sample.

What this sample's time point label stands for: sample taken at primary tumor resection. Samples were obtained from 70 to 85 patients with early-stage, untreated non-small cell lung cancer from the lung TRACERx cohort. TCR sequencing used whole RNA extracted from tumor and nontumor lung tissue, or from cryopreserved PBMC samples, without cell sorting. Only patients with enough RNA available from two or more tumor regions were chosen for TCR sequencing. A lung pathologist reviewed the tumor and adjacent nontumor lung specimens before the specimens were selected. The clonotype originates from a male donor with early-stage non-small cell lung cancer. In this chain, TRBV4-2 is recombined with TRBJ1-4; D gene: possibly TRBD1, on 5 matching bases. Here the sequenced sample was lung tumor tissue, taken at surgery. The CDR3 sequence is CASSPILGTGEKLFF. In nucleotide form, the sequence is TGTGCCAGCAGCCCTATCCTCGGGACGGGTGAAAAACTGTTTTTT.